This is a list of T cell receptor beta chains from one sample in a study of blood T cells in healthy people across ages. TCRdb itself ran the 5' RACE reads through MiXCR, one entry per CDR3 protein. The sample has roughly 730,000 distinct CDR3 sequences, roughly 50% seen once; the top ten hold around 24%. The specimen sequenced was blood. The receptors originated from a man aged 40-50 years in good health. The CDR3 runs from the conserved cysteine through the conserved F or W. D genes are given only for firm matches. Part of the rows lack a size; the others show once, few, many or a class for expanded clones.

clone_size: -; d_call: -; j_call: TRBJ2-1; v_call: TRBV14; cdr3_nt: TGTGCCAGCAGCCAAGTGCCCGGGACCTCCTACAATGAGCAGTTCTTC; cdr3_aa: CASSQVPGTSYNEQFF
clone_size: -; d_call: -; j_call: TRBJ2-1; v_call: TRBV5-1; cdr3_nt: TGCGCCAGCAGCGGGCCGCGGGTGAATGAGCAGTTCTTC; cdr3_aa: CASSGPRVNEQFF
clone_size: -; d_call: TRBD2; j_call: TRBJ2-5; v_call: TRBV27; cdr3_nt: TGTGCCAGCAGTACCTTAGTCTTAGCGGGAGGGAGTCCGAATCAAGAGACCCAGTACTTC; cdr3_aa: CASSTLVLAGGSPNQETQYF
clone_size: -; d_call: -; j_call: TRBJ2-7; v_call: TRBV7-8; cdr3_nt: TGTGCCAGCAGCACCAACAGGGTTCGCGAGCAGTACTTC; cdr3_aa: CASSTNRVREQYF
clone_size: -; d_call: TRBD2; j_call: TRBJ2-2; v_call: TRBV7-2; cdr3_nt: TGTGCCAGCAGCATGGGACTAGCAACCGGGGAGCTGTTTTTT; cdr3_aa: CASSMGLATGELFF
clone_size: -; d_call: TRBD2; j_call: TRBJ2-3; v_call: TRBV4-3; cdr3_nt: TGCGCCAGCGGCCAAGATAGTAGCGGGAGGGCTTATACGCAGTATTTT; cdr3_aa: CASGQDSSGRAYTQYF
clone_size: -; d_call: TRBD2; j_call: TRBJ2-3; v_call: TRBV14; cdr3_nt: TGTGCCAGCAGCCCGTGGGGACTAGCGAACACAGGTACGCAGTATTTT; cdr3_aa: CASSPWGLANTGTQYF
clone_size: -; d_call: TRBD2; j_call: TRBJ2-1; v_call: TRBV4-1; cdr3_nt: TGCGCCAGCAGCCCGGTCCGGACTAGCGGGACCGATGAGCAGTTCTTC; cdr3_aa: CASSPVRTSGTDEQFF
clone_size: -; d_call: -; j_call: TRBJ2-3; v_call: TRBV4-3; cdr3_nt: TGCGCCAGCAGCCAAATGGATACGCAGTATTTT; cdr3_aa: CASSQMDTQYF
clone_size: -; d_call: -; j_call: TRBJ1-2; v_call: TRBV20-1; cdr3_nt: TGCAGTGCTAGATCCAATTTAAACACCTTC; cdr3_aa: CSARSNLNTF
clone_size: -; d_call: -; j_call: TRBJ2-7; v_call: TRBV7-6; cdr3_nt: TGTACCAGCAGCCCCTGGCAGGGCTCCTACGAGCAGTACTTC; cdr3_aa: CTSSPWQGSYEQYF
clone_size: -; d_call: TRBD2; j_call: TRBJ2-5; v_call: TRBV27; cdr3_nt: TGTGCCAGCGGACTAGCGGGAGGGCGAGAGACCCAGTACTTC; cdr3_aa: CASGLAGGRETQYF
clone_size: once; d_call: TRBD1; j_call: TRBJ2-7; v_call: TRBV5-1; cdr3_nt: TGCGCCAGCAGCTTGGTTTCTTCTGGGACAGGGGGTACCCTAGACTACGAGCAGTACTTC; cdr3_aa: CASSLVSSGTGGTLDYEQYF
clone_size: -; d_call: TRBD1; j_call: TRBJ2-1; v_call: TRBV28; cdr3_nt: TGTGCCAGCAGTGGACTCCCGACAGGGGTCTCCTACAATGAGCAGTTCTTC; cdr3_aa: CASSGLPTGVSYNEQFF
clone_size: few; d_call: TRBD2; j_call: TRBJ2-7; v_call: TRBV29-1; cdr3_nt: TGCAGCGTCAAGGGCCCGGGACTACCGAGCTCCTACGAGCAGTACTTC; cdr3_aa: CSVKGPGLPSSYEQYF
clone_size: -; d_call: -; j_call: TRBJ2-3; v_call: TRBV4-3; cdr3_nt: TGCGCCAGCAGCCAAGATAGGAGGAGCATAGCTGGCACAGATACGCAGTATTTT; cdr3_aa: CASSQDRRSIAGTDTQYF
clone_size: -; d_call: -; j_call: TRBJ2-7; v_call: TRBV6-2/TRBV6-3; cdr3_nt: TGTGCCAGCAGTTCCGTAGCGGAACCCCAAACCTACGAGCAGTACTTC; cdr3_aa: CASSSVAEPQTYEQYF
clone_size: once; d_call: TRBD1; j_call: TRBJ1-6; v_call: TRBV20-1; cdr3_nt: TGCAGTGCTAGTAAGGGGGCGACCCATAATTCACCCCTCCACTTT; cdr3_aa: CSASKGATHNSPLHF
clone_size: few; d_call: -; j_call: TRBJ2-5; v_call: TRBV6-5; cdr3_nt: TGTGCCAGCAGTCCGACGAGGGGGGCCAAAGAGACCCAGTACTTC; cdr3_aa: CASSPTRGAKETQYF
clone_size: -; d_call: TRBD1; j_call: TRBJ1-2; v_call: TRBV19; cdr3_nt: TGTGCCAGTAGCATTAAAGTCGGGACAGTTCTTAACTATGGCTACACCTTC; cdr3_aa: CASSIKVGTVLNYGYTF
clone_size: -; d_call: -; j_call: TRBJ2-3; v_call: TRBV28; cdr3_nt: TGTGCCAGCAGTTTGGGCGACGCAGATACGCAGTATTTT; cdr3_aa: CASSLGDADTQYF
clone_size: -; d_call: TRBD1; j_call: TRBJ2-3; v_call: TRBV28; cdr3_nt: TGTGCCAGCAGCTTTACCGGGACAGCAAGCACAGATACGCAGTATTTT; cdr3_aa: CASSFTGTASTDTQYF
clone_size: few; d_call: -; j_call: TRBJ1-5; v_call: TRBV7-2; cdr3_nt: TGTGCCAGCAGCGGGAGAGCGGGGCAGCCCCAGCATTTT; cdr3_aa: CASSGRAGQPQHF
clone_size: -; d_call: -; j_call: TRBJ1-3; v_call: TRBV20-1; cdr3_nt: TGCAGTGCGGGCCGTGGGGGAGTGGGAAACACCATATATTTT; cdr3_aa: CSAGRGGVGNTIYF
clone_size: few; d_call: TRBD1; j_call: TRBJ1-1; v_call: TRBV20-1; cdr3_nt: TGCAGTGCTCGGAACGCCATACAGGGGGCGAACACTGAAGCTTTCTTT; cdr3_aa: CSARNAIQGANTEAFF
clone_size: -; d_call: TRBD1; j_call: TRBJ2-1; v_call: TRBV2; cdr3_nt: TGTGCCAGCACTCAAGGGACAGGGTCATCGGTCGAATACAATGAGCAGTTCTTC; cdr3_aa: CASTQGTGSSVEYNEQFF
clone_size: -; d_call: -; j_call: TRBJ2-4; v_call: TRBV18; cdr3_nt: TGTGCCAGCTCACCCCAAGGGGGGGGAAACATTCAGTACTTC; cdr3_aa: CASSPQGGGNIQYF
clone_size: -; d_call: -; j_call: TRBJ2-2; v_call: TRBV27; cdr3_nt: TGTGCCAGCAGTACCCATCGGGGGACCGGGGAGCTGTTTTTT; cdr3_aa: CASSTHRGTGELFF
clone_size: -; d_call: -; j_call: TRBJ2-3; v_call: TRBV7-3; cdr3_nt: TGTGCCAGCAGACTCGACGGAAAATCTAGCACAGATACGCAGTATTTT; cdr3_aa: CASRLDGKSSTDTQYF
clone_size: -; d_call: -; j_call: TRBJ2-5; v_call: TRBV6-6; cdr3_nt: TGTTCCAGCAGTTACGCGGATCAAGAGACCCAGTACTTC; cdr3_aa: CSSSYADQETQYF
clone_size: -; d_call: -; j_call: TRBJ2-3; v_call: TRBV20-1; cdr3_nt: TGCAGTGCTAGAGGTTTAGGGGGGCGCCCAGATACGCAGTATTTT; cdr3_aa: CSARGLGGRPDTQYF
clone_size: -; d_call: TRBD2; j_call: TRBJ2-1; v_call: TRBV20-1; cdr3_nt: TGCAGTGCCAGAGCCTTTGGGACTAGCCTCGATAAGCAGTTCTTC; cdr3_aa: CSARAFGTSLDKQFF
clone_size: -; d_call: -; j_call: TRBJ2-5; v_call: TRBV6-2/TRBV6-3; cdr3_nt: TGTGCCAGCAGTTACCCTCGAGGAAACCAAGAGACCCAGTACTTC; cdr3_aa: CASSYPRGNQETQYF
clone_size: -; d_call: -; j_call: TRBJ2-7; v_call: TRBV28; cdr3_nt: TGTGCCAGCAGTTTCGTCGGGGGGCCCTCCTACGAGCAGTACTTC; cdr3_aa: CASSFVGGPSYEQYF
clone_size: few; d_call: TRBD1; j_call: TRBJ1-2; v_call: TRBV10-3; cdr3_nt: TGTGCCTCTAGCACAGGGGCGGCTAACTATGGCTACACCTTC; cdr3_aa: CASSTGAANYGYTF
clone_size: -; d_call: -; j_call: TRBJ2-6; v_call: TRBV4-3; cdr3_nt: TGCGCCAGCAGCCAGACGTGGGGATCTGGGGCCAACGTCCTGACTTTC; cdr3_aa: CASSQTWGSGANVLTF
clone_size: -; d_call: -; j_call: TRBJ2-3; v_call: TRBV3-1; cdr3_nt: TGTGCCAGCAGCCCGGACCCCCCCGGAGGGGCAGATACGCAGTATTTT; cdr3_aa: CASSPDPPGGADTQYF
clone_size: -; d_call: -; j_call: TRBJ2-1; v_call: TRBV6-2/TRBV6-3; cdr3_nt: TGTGCCACCTCGAGGGTTCGGGTCAATGAGCAGTTCTTC; cdr3_aa: CATSRVRVNEQFF
clone_size: -; d_call: -; j_call: TRBJ1-1; v_call: TRBV29-1; cdr3_nt: TGCAGCGTTGATCGGCGGTTGAACACTGAAGCTTTCTTT; cdr3_aa: CSVDRRLNTEAFF
clone_size: -; d_call: TRBD2; j_call: TRBJ2-1; v_call: TRBV27; cdr3_nt: TGTGCCAGCAACTGGGGGCGGGGGGTCAATGAGCAGTTCTTC; cdr3_aa: CASNWGRGVNEQFF
clone_size: many; d_call: -; j_call: TRBJ2-3; v_call: TRBV14; cdr3_nt: TGTGCCAGCAGCCAAGTGACCCAGAACACAGATACGCAGTATTTT; cdr3_aa: CASSQVTQNTDTQYF
clone_size: few; d_call: TRBD1; j_call: TRBJ1-2; v_call: TRBV7-8; cdr3_nt: TGTGCCAGCGGTGACAGGGAGGATAGCTATGGCTACACCTTC; cdr3_aa: CASGDREDSYGYTF
clone_size: -; d_call: -; j_call: TRBJ2-4; v_call: TRBV21-1; cdr3_nt: TGTGCCAGCAGCAAAGGATCCGTAGCCAAAAACATTCAGTACTTC; cdr3_aa: CASSKGSVAKNIQYF
clone_size: -; d_call: -; j_call: TRBJ1-5; v_call: TRBV6-1; cdr3_nt: TGTGCCAGCAGCACGGCCGGCGGGGATAATCAGCCCCAGCATTTT; cdr3_aa: CASSTAGGDNQPQHF
clone_size: -; d_call: -; j_call: TRBJ1-2; v_call: TRBV9; cdr3_nt: TGTGCCAGCAGCGGTGGGGGCATCGGCTACACCTTC; cdr3_aa: CASSGGGIGYTF
clone_size: few; d_call: TRBD2; j_call: TRBJ2-1; v_call: TRBV6-6; cdr3_nt: TGTGCCACCGGGGGACTAGCGGGAGGTAATGAGCAGTTCTTC; cdr3_aa: CATGGLAGGNEQFF
clone_size: -; d_call: -; j_call: TRBJ2-1; v_call: TRBV11-2; cdr3_nt: TGTGCCAGCAGCTTAGGAACGGTCAGGGGCCTTCCTCGGTTCTTC; cdr3_aa: CASSLGTVRGLPRFF
clone_size: once; d_call: TRBD1; j_call: TRBJ2-1; v_call: TRBV27; cdr3_nt: TGTGCCAGCAGGCGGGCAGGGGGCTACAATGAGCAGTTCTTC; cdr3_aa: CASRRAGGYNEQFF
clone_size: -; d_call: -; j_call: TRBJ1-6; v_call: TRBV28; cdr3_nt: TGTGCCAGCACCCCGGGGAATTCACCCCTCCACTTT; cdr3_aa: CASTPGNSPLHF
clone_size: -; d_call: -; j_call: TRBJ1-1; v_call: TRBV3-1; cdr3_nt: TGTGCCAGCAGCCAAGAGATAATGGTTCACACTGAAGCTTTCTTT; cdr3_aa: CASSQEIMVHTEAFF
clone_size: -; d_call: -; j_call: TRBJ2-1; v_call: TRBV29-1; cdr3_nt: TGCAGCGTTGATCAGATTACCTACAATGAGCAGTTCTTC; cdr3_aa: CSVDQITYNEQFF
clone_size: once; d_call: TRBD1; j_call: TRBJ2-7; v_call: TRBV6-6; cdr3_nt: TGTGCCAGCAGCTTCACAGGGGGATCCCCCTACGAGCAGTACTTC; cdr3_aa: CASSFTGGSPYEQYF
clone_size: -; d_call: -; j_call: TRBJ2-3; v_call: TRBV20-1; cdr3_nt: TGCAGTGCTAGAGACGTCCTTAGGGATACGCAGTATTTT; cdr3_aa: CSARDVLRDTQYF
clone_size: few; d_call: -; j_call: TRBJ2-5; v_call: TRBV14; cdr3_nt: TGTGCCAGCAGCCAAGTCCGGGGGGCATCACAAGAGACCCAGTACTTC; cdr3_aa: CASSQVRGASQETQYF
clone_size: few; d_call: -; j_call: TRBJ2-5; v_call: TRBV12-3/TRBV12-4; cdr3_nt: TGTGCCACCCAGTCCGGGACTCAACAAGAGACCCAGTACTTC; cdr3_aa: CATQSGTQQETQYF